Presented here are 18 T cell receptor beta chains from one specimen sequenced in a study of cytotoxic CD8 clonotypes in ibrutinib-treated CLL. Clones were sequenced by immunoSEQ multiplex PCR, and TCRdb holds only the in-frame ones, with some missing. The table has tens of thousands of clones, 65% to 75% seen once. This material consisted of PBMCs, taken after 12 months of ibrutinib treatment. These receptors all come from a human donor with chronic lymphocytic leukemia.

The chain uses TRBV7-9 and TRBJ1-2, with D hard to call. The V gene lost 5 bases and the J gene lost 4 bases, with 11 bases spanning the gap. CDR3 length: 13 amino acids. Germline assignment: CDR1 SEHNR and CDR2 FQNEAQ (reference sequence). The CDR3 nucleotides are TGTGCCAGCAGCCCACTGCCGTCCTATGGCTACACCTTC. Translation: CASSPLPSYGYTF. The variable domain in full, completed from reference TRBV7-9 and TRBJ1-2, reads DTGVSQNPRHKITKRGQNVTFRCDPISEHNRLYWYRQTLGQGPEFLTYFQNEAQLEKSRLLSDRFSAERPKGSFSTLEIQRTEQGDSAMYLCASSPLPSYGYTFGSGTRLTVV.

This clone was recorded a few times. This chain connects TRBV20-1 to TRBJ2-3; D uncertain. This CDR3 comprises 10 residues. The germline V and J ends were trimmed by 3 bases and 6 bases, with 4 bases remaining between them. The germline V gene encodes CDR1 DFQATT and CDR2 SNEGSKA (reference sequence). In DNA, the CDR3 is TGCAGTGCTAGTTGGGATACGCAGTATTTT. Its protein product is CSASWDTQYF.

The chain uses TRBV10-2 and TRBJ1-2, with a tentative D call TRBD1 (6 bases). The CDR3 runs to 13 residues. The germline V gene encodes CDR1 WSHSY and CDR2 SAAADI. V lost 6 bases, J lost 8 bases, and 16 bases lay in between. In DNA, the CDR3 is TGCGCCAGCAGGGGGGCTACAGGGAACGGCTACACCTTC. This gives the protein CASRGATGNGYTF.

Only a few counts were recorded for this clone. This chain links TRBV29-1 with TRBJ1-1, with D unresolved. The CDR3 has 13 amino acids. Germline CDR1 SQVTM, CDR2 ANQGSEA. The V gene lost 6 bases and the J gene lost 0 bases, with 11 bases spanning the gap. The CDR3 is CSVFPGMNTEAFF. The DNA of the CDR3 is TGCAGCGTGTTTCCAGGAATGAACACTGAAGCTTTCTTT.

V and J are TRBV28 and TRBJ1-1, with D possibly being TRBD1 (6 bases). Germline lookup yields CDR1 MDHEN and CDR2 SYDVKM. The CDR3 is made up of 13 amino acids. The V end was cut by 7 bases, the J end by 3 bases, with 12 bases between. CDR3 in DNA: TGTGCCAGCAAACAGGGAGGAGACACTGAAGCTTTCTTT. This encodes CASKQGGDTEAFF.

This sequence joins TRBV28 and TRBJ2-7; the D gene is possibly TRBD1 (6 bases). The V gene's germline CDR1 is MDHEN and CDR2 SYDVKM. The CDR3 has 14 residues. V was clipped by 5 bases and J by 6 bases, with 17 bases between them. CDR3 sequence reads: CASSQGNSYAEQYF. CDR3 coding DNA: TGTGCCAGCAGTCAGGGGAATTCCTATGCCGAGCAGTACTTC. Full variable domain (remainder filled in from reference TRBV28 and TRBJ2-7): DVKVTQSSRYLVKRTGEKVFLECVQDMDHENMFWYRQDPGLGLRLIYFSYDVKMKEKGDIPEGYSVSREKKERFSLILESASTNQTSMYLCASSQGNSYAEQYFGPGTRLTVT.

The count of this clone is one. This chain links TRBV28 with TRBJ2-1, with 14 bases identical to TRBD2. In germline, CDR1 is MDHEN, CDR2 SYDVKM. Germline trimming cut 5 bases from V and 7 bases from J; bases unmatched to any gene: 7. There are 16 residues in the CDR3. CDR3 region: CASSRPGLAGENEQFF. The CDR3 DNA reads as TGTGCCAGCAGTAGACCGGGACTAGCGGGAGAAAATGAGCAGTTCTTC.

This clone was detected only once. The chain joins TRBV5-6 to TRBJ2-7, with no clear D. The CDR3 has 14 amino acids. V dropped 2 bases and J dropped 9 bases, with 18 bases sitting between them. Germline loops: CDR1 SGHDT, CDR2 YYEEEE. CDR3 nucleotides: TGTGCCAGCAGCTTAGAGGTCGCTGCCTCGGCGCAGTACTTC. Amino acids: CASSLEVAASAQYF.

The chain employs TRBV6-6 and TRBJ2-7; tentative D call: TRBD2 (7 bases). The CDR3 runs 14 residues. CDR1 MNHNY and CDR2 SVGAGI come from the germline V gene (reference sequence). Trimming cost V 6 bases and J 6 bases, with 18 bases left between them. CDR3 sequence (DNA): TGTGCCAGCAGCCACCAAGGGGGGGAGAGCGAGCAGTACTTC. Its translation is CASSHQGGESEQYF.

The CDR3 bases are TGCGCCAGCAGCACTGACAGCTCTGGAAACACCATATATTTT. Translated: CASSTDSSGNTIYF. The chain is built from TRBV5-1 and TRBJ1-3; D perhaps matches TRBD1 (5 bases). V shed 4 bases and J shed 0 bases, with 8 bases lying between them. CDR1 is SGHRS, CDR2 YFSETQ, per germline. This CDR3 has 14 amino acids.

V usage is TRBV7-8 and J usage is TRBJ2-1, with D tentatively TRBD1 (6 bases). V was clipped by 4 bases and J by 0 bases, with 13 bases between them. This CDR3 comprises 16 residues. Germline V gives CDR1 SGHVS, CDR2 FQNEAQ. The CDR3 spells CASSSYRVSSYNEQFF. For the CDR3, the DNA is TGTGCCAGCAGCTCCTACAGGGTTAGCTCCTACAATGAGCAGTTCTTC.

Relative to its sample, this clone is medium-sized (0.01 to 0.1%). V and J are TRBV21-1 and TRBJ1-4; TRBD1 is the table's D call and was not checked against the DNA. TRBV21-1 is assigned pseudogene status. This CDR3 spans 16 amino acids. The CDR3 is CASSNQDRGPNEKLFF. In nucleotides, the CDR3 is TGTGCCAGCAGCAATCAGGACAGGGGACCTAATGAAAAACTGTTTTTT.

The chain carries TRBV5-1 and TRBJ2-1; TRBD2 agrees at 8 bases. V was pared by 1 base and J by 8 bases, with 11 bases of the junction left unmatched. CDR1 and CDR2 from the germline V gene are SGHRS and YFSETQ. This CDR3 is built from 16 residues. Here the CDR3 DNA reads TGCGCCAGCAGCTTGTCTCAGCGGGAGCTAAGGGATGAGCAGTTCTTC. It yields the protein CASSLSQRELRDEQFF. Full variable domain (outside the CDR3, taken from reference TRBV5-1 and TRBJ2-1): KAGVTQTPRYLIKTRGQQVTLSCSPISGHRSVSWYQQTPGQGLQFLFEYFSETQRNKGNFPGRFSGRQFSNSRSEMNVSTLELGDSALYLCASSLSQRELRDEQFFGPGTRLTVL.

This rearrangement joins TRBV4-2 to TRBJ2-3; D may be TRBD2 (6 bases). CDR1 LGHNA and CDR2 YNFKEQ come from the germline V gene. The CDR3 spans 17 residues. Trimming removed 2 bases from V and 2 bases from J, with 17 bases in between. Written as DNA, the CDR3 is TGTGCCAGCAGCCAACCCGGGTTTAGCGGTAACACAGATACGCAGTATTTT. Translation: CASSQPGFSGNTDTQYF.

This rearrangement joins TRBV5-1 to TRBJ2-3, with D possibly matching TRBD2 (6 bases). The length of the CDR3 is 15 residues. The V gene lost 4 bases and the J gene lost 6 bases, with 18 bases spanning the gap. Germline CDR1 is SGHRS and CDR2 is YFSETQ. CDR3 in amino acids: CASSTYGTQGDTQYF. DNA of the CDR3: TGCGCCAGCAGCACATACGGGACTCAAGGGGATACGCAGTATTTT.

A single count supports this clone. The chain is built from TRBV6-4 and TRBJ2-4; D is possibly TRBD1 (6 bases). The germline V gene has CDR1 MRHNA and CDR2 SNTAGT. The CDR3 loop spans 14 amino acids. Trimming shortened V by 2 bases and J by 10 bases, and 15 bases separated the two germline ends. CDR3 amino acids: CASSDGGGPGIQYF. DNA of the CDR3: TGTGCCAGCAGTGACGGGGGCGGACCAGGGATTCAGTACTTC.

This clone was recorded a few times. This sequence joins TRBV19 and TRBJ2-1; 10 positions agree with TRBD1. This CDR3 has 20 residues. Trimming removed 5 bases from V and 6 bases from J; junction bases left unmatched: 22. Germline V gene lookup returns CDR1 LNHDA and CDR2 SQIVND (reference sequence). The CDR3 is CASSGTTGTGVAGEVNEQFF. Written as DNA, the CDR3 is TGTGCCAGTAGTGGGACCACCGGGACAGGGGTAGCGGGTGAGGTCAATGAGCAGTTCTTC.

The chain carries TRBV29-1 and TRBJ2-1; tentatively, D is TRBD2 (5 bases). Germline CDR1 is SQVTM and CDR2 is ANQGSEA. The CDR3 spans 14 residues. V lost 6 bases and J 3 bases, leaving 15 bases between the germline ends. The CDR3 DNA is TGCAGCGTGCCGACTATCAACTTCTACAATGAGCAGTTCTTC. Amino acids: CSVPTINFYNEQFF.